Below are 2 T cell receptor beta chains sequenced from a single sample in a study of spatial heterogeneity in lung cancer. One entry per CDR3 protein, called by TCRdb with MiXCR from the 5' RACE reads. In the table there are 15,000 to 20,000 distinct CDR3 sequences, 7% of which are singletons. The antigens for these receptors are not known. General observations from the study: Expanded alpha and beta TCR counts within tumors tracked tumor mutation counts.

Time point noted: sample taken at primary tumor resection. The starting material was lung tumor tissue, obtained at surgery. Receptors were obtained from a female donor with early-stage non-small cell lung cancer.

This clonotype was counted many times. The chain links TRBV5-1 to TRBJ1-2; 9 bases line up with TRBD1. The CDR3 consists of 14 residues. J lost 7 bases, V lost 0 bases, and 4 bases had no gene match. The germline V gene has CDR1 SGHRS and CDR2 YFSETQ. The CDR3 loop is CASSLDRGLGGYTF. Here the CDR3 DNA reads TGCGCCAGCAGCTTGGACAGGGGGCTCGGTGGCTACACCTTC.

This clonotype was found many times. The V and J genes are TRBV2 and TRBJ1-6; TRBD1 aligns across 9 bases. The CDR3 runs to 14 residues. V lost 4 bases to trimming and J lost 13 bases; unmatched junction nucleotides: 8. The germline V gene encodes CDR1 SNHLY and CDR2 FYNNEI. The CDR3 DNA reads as TGTGCCAGCAGTGCTTCGGGACAGGGCGCTCCCCTCCACTTT. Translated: CASSASGQGAPLHF.